These T cell receptor beta chains were read from a single sample in a study of T cells in Graves' hyperthyroidism and ophthalmopathy. TCRdb reanalysed the multiplex PCR reads using MiXCR and keeps one entry per CDR3 protein. The sample lists some 350,000 distinct CDR3 sequences, approximately 15% seen once, with 30% to 40% in the top ten. The sequencing input was blood. All receptors come from a woman aged 40 to 50 with Graves' ophthalmopathy. The CDR3 runs from the conserved cysteine through the conserved F or W. Fields, in order: J gene, V gene, CDR3 protein.

J gene: TRBJ2-1; V gene: TRBV6-5; CDR3 protein: CASSYSSGASYNEQFF
J gene: TRBJ2-2; V gene: TRBV29-1; CDR3 protein: CSVGQRQVGELFF
J gene: TRBJ1-2; V gene: TRBV30; CDR3 protein: CAWSDGNYGYTF
J gene: TRBJ2-5; V gene: TRBV2; CDR3 protein: CASSAEGGRGETQYF
J gene: TRBJ2-7; V gene: TRBV2; CDR3 protein: CASSIREQYF
J gene: TRBJ2-5; V gene: TRBV11-1; CDR3 protein: CASSAQTSISYQETQYF
J gene: TRBJ1-5; V gene: TRBV2; CDR3 protein: CASRLQGLGQPQHF
J gene: TRBJ1-5; V gene: TRBV27; CDR3 protein: CASSLSGWNQPQHF
J gene: TRBJ2-3; V gene: TRBV3-1; CDR3 protein: CASSLVGSSTDTQYF
J gene: TRBJ1-1; V gene: TRBV6-1; CDR3 protein: CASGLMRNTEAFF
J gene: TRBJ1-1; V gene: TRBV12-3/TRBV12-4; CDR3 protein: CASRGGGMGTEAFF
J gene: TRBJ2-3; V gene: TRBV5-1; CDR3 protein: CASSSGVGSTQYF
J gene: TRBJ2-5; V gene: TRBV27; CDR3 protein: CASSPGQDEETQYF
J gene: TRBJ1-1; V gene: TRBV6-1; CDR3 protein: CASSRGRKNTEAFF
J gene: TRBJ1-1; V gene: TRBV6-6; CDR3 protein: CASSYKGGRGAFF
J gene: TRBJ2-3; V gene: TRBV12-5; CDR3 protein: CASGSRTGEQDTQYF
J gene: TRBJ2-7; V gene: TRBV7-8; CDR3 protein: CASSLGVSLGAQTYEQYF
J gene: TRBJ2-1; V gene: TRBV6-2/TRBV6-3; CDR3 protein: CASSPRRDSYNEQFF
J gene: TRBJ1-2; V gene: TRBV29-1; CDR3 protein: CSAGTNYGYTF
J gene: TRBJ2-7; V gene: TRBV6-1; CDR3 protein: CASSEGTGFYYEQYF
J gene: TRBJ2-3; V gene: TRBV7-9; CDR3 protein: CASSPRGSQYF
J gene: TRBJ2-1; V gene: TRBV11-2; CDR3 protein: CASSFGVMDEQFF
J gene: TRBJ1-2; V gene: TRBV5-6; CDR3 protein: CASSAGTEVYGYTF
J gene: TRBJ2-7; V gene: TRBV9; CDR3 protein: CTSSVGFASYEQYF
J gene: TRBJ2-4; V gene: TRBV4-1; CDR3 protein: CASSQDPPPGIQYF
J gene: TRBJ1-2; V gene: TRBV6-5; CDR3 protein: CASSYSGGGGYTF
J gene: TRBJ2-5; V gene: TRBV25-1; CDR3 protein: CASSETGARTQYF
J gene: TRBJ1-5; V gene: TRBV20-1; CDR3 protein: CSAGQGKNQPQHF
J gene: TRBJ2-3; V gene: TRBV6-1; CDR3 protein: CASNGITDTQYF
J gene: TRBJ1-3; V gene: TRBV5-1; CDR3 protein: CASSFDGGNTIYF
J gene: TRBJ1-2; V gene: TRBV6-1; CDR3 protein: CASSERGNYGYTF
J gene: TRBJ1-4; V gene: TRBV4-1; CDR3 protein: CASSEQGWPEKLFF
J gene: TRBJ2-5; V gene: TRBV19; CDR3 protein: CASSIYGRAGETQYF
J gene: TRBJ2-7; V gene: TRBV15; CDR3 protein: CATSRAPGGAQGEQYF
J gene: TRBJ1-5; V gene: TRBV28; CDR3 protein: CASKDGQGNQPQHF
J gene: TRBJ2-1; V gene: TRBV6-2/TRBV6-3; CDR3 protein: CASRPGLAGSEQFF
J gene: TRBJ1-2; V gene: TRBV14; CDR3 protein: CASSQVGLYGYTF
J gene: TRBJ1-1; V gene: TRBV27; CDR3 protein: CASSRTWGATEAFF
J gene: TRBJ1-5; V gene: TRBV28; CDR3 protein: CASSLFRGANQPQHF
J gene: TRBJ2-1; V gene: TRBV25-1; CDR3 protein: CAGSEYRGGSYNEQFF
J gene: TRBJ2-1; V gene: TRBV20-1; CDR3 protein: CSARGVLAGRNEQFF
J gene: TRBJ1-6; V gene: TRBV25-1; CDR3 protein: CASSEYKLTGGLGDSPLHF
J gene: TRBJ1-3; V gene: TRBV7-9; CDR3 protein: CASSLTGSASGNTIYF
J gene: TRBJ2-6; V gene: TRBV20-1; CDR3 protein: CSASNGAGGGANVLTF